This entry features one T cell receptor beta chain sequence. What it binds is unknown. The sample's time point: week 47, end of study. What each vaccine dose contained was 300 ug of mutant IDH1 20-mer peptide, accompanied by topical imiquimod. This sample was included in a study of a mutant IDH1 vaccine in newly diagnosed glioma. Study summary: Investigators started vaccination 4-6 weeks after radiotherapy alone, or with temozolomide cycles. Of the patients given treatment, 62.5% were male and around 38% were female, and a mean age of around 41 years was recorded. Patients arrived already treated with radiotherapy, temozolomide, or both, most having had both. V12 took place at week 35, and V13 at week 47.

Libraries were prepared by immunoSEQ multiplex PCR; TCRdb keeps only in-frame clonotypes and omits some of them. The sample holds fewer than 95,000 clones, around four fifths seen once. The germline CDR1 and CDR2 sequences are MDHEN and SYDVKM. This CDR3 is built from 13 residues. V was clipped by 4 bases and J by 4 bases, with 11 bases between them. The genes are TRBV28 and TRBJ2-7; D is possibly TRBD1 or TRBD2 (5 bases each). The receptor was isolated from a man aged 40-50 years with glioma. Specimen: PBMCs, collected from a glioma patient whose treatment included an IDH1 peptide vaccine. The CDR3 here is CASSYGDPYEQYF. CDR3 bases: TGTGCCAGCAGTTATGGGGACCCATACGAGCAGTACTTC.